The 30 T cell receptor beta chains given below trace back to one sample, sequenced in a study of cytotoxic CD8 clonotypes in ibrutinib-treated CLL. The repertoire was sequenced with immunoSEQ multiplex PCR; TCRdb's copy has only in-frame clones and lacks some. The sample holds over 110,000 clones, approximately 90% seen once. The sample in question was PBMCs, obtained after 12 months of ibrutinib treatment. The receptors derive from a human donor with chronic lymphocytic leukemia.

The chain links TRBV5-1 to TRBJ2-7; D is unclear. CDR3 length equals 15 residues. Per germline, CDR1 SGHRS and CDR2 YFSETQ. With 2 bases removed from V and 2 bases from J, the gap between germline ends came to 14 bases. CDR3 residues: CASSFAQAGPYEQYF. DNA of the CDR3: TGCGCCAGCAGCTTCGCGCAGGCAGGCCCCTACGAGCAGTACTTC.

V gene TRBV10-3 combines with J gene TRBJ2-3, with TRBD1 as a possible D gene (6 bases). The length of the CDR3 is 14 residues. Trimming left V 0 bases short and J 5 bases short, with 9 bases between. Germline CDR1 is ENHRY and CDR2 is SYGVKD. CDR3 nucleotide sequence: TGTGCCATCAGTGAGTCGAGGACAGAAGATACGCAGTATTTT. This codes for CAISESRTEDTQYF.

The V call is TRBV7-8, the J call TRBJ2-3, with 12 bases that match TRBD2. Germline CDR1 reads SGHVS; CDR2 reads FQNEAQ. J lost 6 bases, V lost 1 base, and 5 bases had no gene match. This CDR3 spans 16 amino acids. CDR3 nucleotides: TGTGCCAGCAGCTTAGGGACTAGCGGGATAGTTGATACGCAGTATTTT. Its translation is CASSLGTSGIVDTQYF.

The gene calls are TRBV7-9 and TRBJ2-5; D could derive from TRBD1 or TRBD2 (6 bases each). V lost 4 bases, J lost 2 bases, and 14 bases lay in between. The germline V gene encodes CDR1 SEHNR and CDR2 FQNEAQ (reference sequence). The CDR3 is 15 amino acids. The CDR3 spells CASSSPGAGQETQYF. Written as DNA, the CDR3 is TGTGCCAGCAGCTCCCCGGGGGCGGGTCAAGAGACCCAGTACTTC.

This clone showed up just once. The chain recombines TRBV23-1 with TRBJ2-7; TRBD2 might be the D (7 bases). TRBV23-1 is an ORF, and what it does is uncertain. Trimming removed 0 bases at V and 6 bases at J, with 9 bases between. The CDR3 has 13 residues. The DNA for the CDR3 is TGCGCCAGCAGTCAATCTAGGGGGGGCGAGCAGTACTTC. Translation gives CASSQSRGGEQYF.

This chain connects TRBV7-3 to TRBJ1-1; no firm D call. Trimming cost V 0 bases and J 13 bases, with 15 bases left between them. Germline CDR1 is SGHTA and CDR2 is FQGTGA. The CDR3 contains 13 residues. The CDR3 sequence is CASSLTQVSDVFF. The CDR3 nucleotides are TGTGCCAGCAGCTTAACCCAGGTTTCCGATGTTTTCTTT.

This clone has just a few counts. The J gene is TRBJ2-3, the V gene TRBV4-3; D is uncertain. CDR1 is LGHNA, CDR2 YSLEER, per germline. V lost 1 base and J 7 bases, leaving 9 bases between the germline ends. There are 13 residues in the CDR3. CDR3 loop: CASSQVSRNTQYF. CDR3 coding DNA: TGCGCCAGCAGCCAAGTTAGTCGAAATACGCAGTATTTT.

The chain joins TRBV4-2 to TRBJ2-3; possible D gene TRBD2, 6 bases. V was pared by 2 bases and J by 4 bases, with 16 bases between. The CDR3 totals 16 residues. Germline V lookup: CDR1 LGHNA, CDR2 YNFKEQ. CDR3 nucleotides: TGTGCCAGCAGCCAACATGGCGGGACCCCCCCAGATACGCAGTATTTT. The encoded protein is CASSQHGGTPPDTQYF.

The rearrangement joins TRBV6-5 to TRBJ2-7; 10 nucleotides align to TRBD2. CDR3 length: 13 amino acids. The germline CDR1 and CDR2 sequences are MNHEY and SVGAGI. V lost 11 bases to trimming and J lost 6 bases; unmatched junction nucleotides: 10. CDR3 bases: TGTGCCGGTGGGACTAGCGCCTCGCCCGAGCAGTACTTC. This gives the protein CAGGTSASPEQYF.

This clone turned up a few times. The rearrangement uses TRBV7-2 and TRBJ1-2; D is possibly TRBD1 (5 bases). V lost 0 bases and J 3 bases, leaving 11 bases between the germline ends. Per the germline V gene, CDR1 is SGHTA and CDR2 is FQGNSA. There are 15 residues in the CDR3. The CDR3 DNA reads TGTGCCAGCAGCTTAGCGCGTCCGGGGGACTATGGCTACACCTTC. This translates into CASSLARPGDYGYTF.

The V and J genes are TRBV11-3 and TRBJ2-1; D might be TRBD2 (5 bases). CDR3 size: 14 residues. Germline V gives CDR1 SGHNT, CDR2 YENEEA. The V end was cut by 6 bases, the J end by 0 bases, with 9 bases between. For the CDR3, the DNA is TGTGCCAGCAGGGACTCCAGCTCCTACAATGAGCAGTTCTTC. Translation: CASRDSSSYNEQFF.

This rearrangement joins TRBV9 to TRBJ2-3, with D maybe TRBD1 (6 bases). Looked up from germline, CDR1 is SGDLS and CDR2 is YYNGEE. The V gene lost 6 bases and the J gene lost 0 bases, with 17 bases spanning the gap. This CDR3 is 16 amino acids long. Here the CDR3 DNA reads TGTGCCAGCAACCCAGGGGCCTCGGAAAGCACAGATACGCAGTATTTT. As protein: CASNPGASESTDTQYF. Looking up the rest from reference TRBV9 and TRBJ2-3 gives the full variable domain: DSGVTQTPKHLITATGQRVTLRCSPRSGDLSVYWYQQSLDQGLQFLIQYYNGEERAKGNILERFSAQQFPDLHSELNLSSLELGDSALYFCASNPGASESTDTQYFGPGTRLTVL.

The rearrangement links TRBV28 to TRBJ1-2; D may be TRBD1 (6 bases). This CDR3 has 15 residues. The germline V gene encodes CDR1 MDHEN and CDR2 SYDVKM. Between the trimmed V and J ends, which lost 7 bases and 4 bases, there was a span of 19 bases. CDR3 protein: CASNTGGAWAYGYTF. CDR3 DNA sequence: TGTGCCAGCAATACCGGGGGCGCTTGGGCCTATGGCTACACCTTC.

V gene TRBV28 combines with J gene TRBJ1-5; no firm D call. CDR3 length: 14 residues. Trimming stripped 4 bases from V and 0 bases from J, with 7 bases between. CDR1 and CDR2 (germline): MDHEN, SYDVKM. The CDR3 loop reads CASSSGYSNQPQHF. The CDR3 DNA reads TGTGCCAGCAGTTCCGGATATAGCAATCAGCCCCAGCATTTT.

V and J are TRBV6-1 and TRBJ2-3; D is ambiguous. From germline, CDR1 is MNHNS and CDR2 SASEGT. The CDR3 contains 15 residues. Trimming pared 6 bases from V and 5 bases from J, leaving 18 bases between. The CDR3 loop is CASRETAVTGDTQYF. CDR3 DNA: TGTGCCAGCAGAGAGACCGCCGTCACGGGAGATACGCAGTATTTT.

The V call is TRBV7-8, the J call TRBJ2-7; 7 bases are a match to TRBD1. The V segment lost 6 bases and the J segment 2 bases; nucleotides outside the gene matches: 7. This CDR3 comprises 14 residues. The germline V gene encodes CDR1 SGHVS and CDR2 FQNEAQ. CDR3 sequence: CASRDRQGAYEQYF. The DNA for the CDR3 is TGTGCCAGCAGAGATCGACAGGGAGCCTACGAGCAGTACTTC.

This chain's CDR3 is CASSHDRYTEAFF. The CDR3 nucleotides are TGTGCCAGCAGCCACGACAGATACACTGAAGCTTTCTTT. The rearrangement joins TRBV11-1 to TRBJ1-1, with D possibly being TRBD1 (5 bases). The V gene lost 5 bases and the J gene lost 3 bases, with 10 bases spanning the gap. Germline-derived CDR1 and CDR2 are SGHAT and FQDESV (reference sequence). The CDR3 sequence is 13 residues long.

The CDR3 nucleotides are TGTGCCAGCAGTTTGGGACAGGCCTTCAAAAACATTCAGTACTTC. Protein: CASSLGQAFKNIQYF. The gene calls are TRBV28 and TRBJ2-4; 8 bases align to TRBD1. Germline CDR1 MDHEN, CDR2 SYDVKM. This CDR3 contains 15 residues. V lost 3 bases, J lost 3 bases, and 4 bases stayed unmatched. Filled out from reference TRBV28 and TRBJ2-4, the complete variable domain reads DVKVTQSSRYLVKRTGEKVFLECVQDMDHENMFWYRQDPGLGLRLIYFSYDVKMKEKGDIPEGYSVSREKKERFSLILESASTNQTSMYLCASSLGQAFKNIQYFGAGTRLSVL.

CDR3 region: CASRYQETQYF. As DNA, the CDR3 is TGTGCCAGCAGGTACCAAGAGACCCAGTACTTC. The chain employs TRBV2 and TRBJ2-5; D remains ambiguous. Looked up from germline, CDR1 is SNHLY and CDR2 is FYNNEI. CDR3 length: 11 amino acids. Trimming removed 6 bases at V and 0 bases at J, with 2 bases between. Based on the CDR3 plus reference TRBV2 and TRBJ2-5, the full variable domain is EPEVTQTPSHQVTQMGQEVILRCVPISNHLYFYWYRQILGQKVEFLVSFYNNEISEKSEIFDDQFSVERPDGSNFTLKIRSTKLEDSAMYFCASRYQETQYFGPGTRLLVL.

The J gene is TRBJ2-3, the V gene TRBV5-4; possible D gene TRBD2, 6 bases. This CDR3 is 15 amino acids long. Germline V lookup: CDR1 SGHNT, CDR2 YYREEE (reference sequence). With 4 bases removed from V and 4 bases from J, the gap between germline ends came to 16 bases. CDR3 sequence reads: CASSPPAGQPDTQYF. CDR3 nucleotides: TGTGCCAGCAGCCCCCCCGCGGGGCAACCAGATACGCAGTATTTT.

The rearrangement joins TRBV4-3 to TRBJ2-7; no clear D. The germline gives CDR1 LGHNA, CDR2 YSLEER. CDR3 length equals 15 residues. V was clipped by 0 bases and J by 4 bases, with 13 bases between them. CDR3 loop: CASSQDVGLDYEQYF. CDR3 DNA sequence: TGCGCCAGCAGCCAAGATGTGGGCCTTGATTACGAGCAGTACTTC.

V usage is TRBV29-1 and J usage is TRBJ2-5; TRBD2 aligns across 9 bases. Germline CDR1 SQVTM, CDR2 ANQGSEA. The CDR3 is 13 residues long. The J segment lost 3 bases and the V segment lost 4 bases, leaving 3 bases of the junction unmatched. As DNA, the CDR3 is TGCAGCGTTGGGTTAGCGGGAGAAGAGACCCAGTACTTC. Its protein product is CSVGLAGEETQYF.

This chain links TRBV7-2 with TRBJ1-4, with D tentatively TRBD1 (5 bases). From germline, CDR1 is SGHTA and CDR2 FQGNSA. The germline V and J ends were trimmed by 3 bases and 6 bases, with 14 bases remaining between them. The CDR3 is made up of 15 amino acids. CDR3: CASSLQGVGDEKLFF. The CDR3 DNA sequence: TGTGCCAGCAGCTTGCAGGGAGTTGGCGATGAAAAACTGTTTTTT.

Comment on this clone: This sample also contains other DNA sequences that code for the same CDR3. The chain carries TRBV9 and TRBJ1-2; D is uncertain. Trimming removed 0 bases from V and 2 bases from J, with 2 bases in between. There are 12 residues in the CDR3. The germline CDR1 and CDR2 sequences are SGDLS and YYNGEE. DNA of the CDR3: TGTGCCAGCAGCGTAGGAAACTATGGCTACACCTTC. Residues: CASSVGNYGYTF.

The rearrangement links TRBV15 to TRBJ2-7, with TRBD2 matching over 8 bases. Germline CDR1 and CDR2: LNHNV and YYDKDF (reference sequence). The CDR3 contains 15 residues. With 0 bases clipped from V and 3 bases from J, the junction kept 4 bases outside the gene matches. CDR3 sequence reads: CATSRELADFYEQYF. CDR3 DNA: TGTGCCACCAGCAGAGAACTAGCGGACTTCTACGAGCAGTACTTC.

This chain connects TRBV19 to TRBJ2-3; 10 positions agree with TRBD2. Germline lookup yields CDR1 LNHDA and CDR2 SQIVND (reference sequence). The CDR3 is 16 amino acids. The V segment lost 5 bases and the J segment 5 bases; nucleotides outside the gene matches: 10. CDR3 sequence reads: CASSVIAGGMVDTQYF. CDR3 nucleotides: TGTGCCAGTAGTGTCATAGCGGGGGGAATGGTAGATACGCAGTATTTT.

V is TRBV7-8 and J is TRBJ2-2, with 9 bases lining up with TRBD1. Germline lookup yields CDR1 SGHVS and CDR2 FQNEAQ. The V segment lost 4 bases and the J segment 6 bases; nucleotides outside the gene matches: 9. The CDR3 covers 16 residues. The CDR3 sequence: CASSSSGTGFSGELFF. As DNA, the CDR3 is TGTGCCAGCAGCTCATCCGGGACAGGGTTTTCCGGGGAGCTGTTTTTT.

The genes are TRBV7-9 and TRBJ2-5; D might be TRBD1 (6 bases). The ends were cut back, 4 bases at V and 5 bases at J, with 17 bases in the middle. CDR3 length: 15 amino acids. Germline V gene lookup returns CDR1 SEHNR and CDR2 FQNEAQ (reference sequence). The CDR3 here is CASSSIVTGTETQYF. CDR3 nucleotides: TGTGCCAGCAGCTCGATAGTAACAGGGACGGAGACCCAGTACTTC.

This chain links TRBV18 with TRBJ2-2, with 9 positions matching TRBD1. This CDR3 is 16 amino acids long. V trimming: 3 bases; J trimming: 7 bases; junction bases outside the gene matches: 9. Germline assignment: CDR1 KGHSH and CDR2 LQKENI. The CDR3 region has the DNA TGTGCCAGCTCACCGGGGACAGGGTCGGCATTCGGGGAGCTGTTTTTT. It yields the protein CASSPGTGSAFGELFF.

J is TRBJ2-3 and V is TRBV19; D possibly corresponds to TRBD2 (5 bases). V was shortened by 5 bases and J by 2 bases, with 11 bases between the two germline ends. Germline V lookup: CDR1 LNHDA, CDR2 SQIVND (reference sequence). The CDR3 has 14 amino acids. This CDR3 reads CASSVGVDTDTQYF. Here the CDR3 DNA reads TGTGCCAGTAGTGTCGGGGTCGACACAGATACGCAGTATTTT.